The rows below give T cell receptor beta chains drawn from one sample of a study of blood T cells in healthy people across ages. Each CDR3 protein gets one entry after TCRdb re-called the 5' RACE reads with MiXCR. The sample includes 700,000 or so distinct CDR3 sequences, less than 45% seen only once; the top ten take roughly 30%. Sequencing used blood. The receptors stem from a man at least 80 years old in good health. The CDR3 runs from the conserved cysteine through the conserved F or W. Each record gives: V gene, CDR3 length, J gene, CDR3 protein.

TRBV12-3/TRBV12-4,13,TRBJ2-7,CASTTSGGYEQYF
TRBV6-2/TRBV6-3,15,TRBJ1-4,CASSLDGSANEKLFF
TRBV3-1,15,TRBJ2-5,CASSQGAGGGETQYF
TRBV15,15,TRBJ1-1,CATSRGAGMNTEAFF
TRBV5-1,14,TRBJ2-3,CVSRLEEGADTQYF
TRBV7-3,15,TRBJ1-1,CAGSSTGPMNTEAFF
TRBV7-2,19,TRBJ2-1,CASSLLIRTGGPKGNEQFF
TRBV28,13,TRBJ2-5,CASRPGGQETQYF
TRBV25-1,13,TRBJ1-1,CASSELGSTEAFF
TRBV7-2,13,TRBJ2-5,CASSLLIKETQYF
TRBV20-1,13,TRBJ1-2,CSARGEGPGGYTF
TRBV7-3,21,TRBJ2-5,CASSLIESRADPRSSYNEQYF
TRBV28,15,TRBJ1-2,CASSDDREGNYGYTF
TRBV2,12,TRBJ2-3,CASGYTSDTQYF
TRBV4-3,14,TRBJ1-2,CASSRDPGGVGYTF
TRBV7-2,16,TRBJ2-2,CASSLNSRESTGELFF
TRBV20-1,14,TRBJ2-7,CSARAGVISYEQYF
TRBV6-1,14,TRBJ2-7,CASRPNRGPYEQYF
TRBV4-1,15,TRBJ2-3,CASSLSGQGPDTQYF
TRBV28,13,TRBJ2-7,CASSQGDRREQYF
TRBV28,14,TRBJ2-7,CASSPPLVLNGQYF
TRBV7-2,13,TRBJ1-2,CASSPRQGVGYTF
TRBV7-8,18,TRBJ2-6,CASSPQTSGGSGANVLTF
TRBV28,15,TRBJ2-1,CASSPNRGGYNEQFF
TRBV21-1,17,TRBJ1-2,CASSNWGTGGEFYGYIF
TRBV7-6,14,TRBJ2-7,CASSLSGGGYEQYF
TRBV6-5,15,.,CASSYSSRSSYEQYF
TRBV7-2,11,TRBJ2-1,CASSPRTVQFF
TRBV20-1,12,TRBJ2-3,CSAAKRGDTQYF
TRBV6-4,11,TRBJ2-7,CASRPWYEQYF
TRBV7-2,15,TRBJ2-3,CASSQDRGFTDTQYF
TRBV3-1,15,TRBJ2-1,CASSSRQLRSNEQFF
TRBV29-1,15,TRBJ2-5,CSVDETSGSKSEQYF
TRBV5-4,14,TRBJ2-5,CASSLTGPQETQYF
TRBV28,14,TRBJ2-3,CASSSRPLTDTQYF
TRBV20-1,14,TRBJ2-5,CSASSTGFGETQYF
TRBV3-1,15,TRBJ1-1,CASSQVLGAKTEAFF
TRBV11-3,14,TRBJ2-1,CASSLGQRGDEQFF
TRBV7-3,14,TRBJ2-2,CASSLNTVTGELFF
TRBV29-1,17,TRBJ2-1,CSASPDRIGGRGNEQFF
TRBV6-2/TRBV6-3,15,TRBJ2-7,CASYSTGSGVYEQYF
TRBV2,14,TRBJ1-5,CASSDSGARQPQHF
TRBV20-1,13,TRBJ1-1,CSAREVYPDEAFF
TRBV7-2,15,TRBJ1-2,CASSLTVTRKGGYTF
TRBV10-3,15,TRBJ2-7,CAISPGQGAGYEQYF
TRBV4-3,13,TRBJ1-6,CASSQDLGSPLHF
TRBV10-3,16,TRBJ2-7,CAISESWGGEVSEQYF
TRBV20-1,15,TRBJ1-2,CSARDPGQGSRGYTF
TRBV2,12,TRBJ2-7,CASTRDRVVWYF
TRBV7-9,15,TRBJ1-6,CASSSKGAGNSPLHF
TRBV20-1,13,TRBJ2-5,CSAPGGLQETQYF
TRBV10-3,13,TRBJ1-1,CAISEDQGTEAFF
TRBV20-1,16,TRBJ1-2,CSARGHGRGPGDGYTF
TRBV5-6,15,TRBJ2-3,CASSLPGGLTDTQYF
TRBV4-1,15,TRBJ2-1,CASSQTTGTYNEQFF